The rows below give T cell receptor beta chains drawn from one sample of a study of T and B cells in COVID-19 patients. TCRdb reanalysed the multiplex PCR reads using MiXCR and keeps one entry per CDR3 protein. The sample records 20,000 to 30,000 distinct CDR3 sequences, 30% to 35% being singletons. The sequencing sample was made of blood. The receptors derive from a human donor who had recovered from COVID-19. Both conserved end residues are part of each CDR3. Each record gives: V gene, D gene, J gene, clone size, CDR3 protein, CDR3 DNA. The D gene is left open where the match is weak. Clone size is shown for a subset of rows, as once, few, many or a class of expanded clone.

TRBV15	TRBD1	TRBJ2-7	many	CATSGTRDRASEQYF	TGTGCCACCAGCGGAACCAGGGACAGGGCATCCGAGCAGTACTTC
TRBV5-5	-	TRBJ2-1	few	CASSTGTQVRSYNEQFF	TGTGCCAGCAGCACCGGTACACAGGTCAGATCCTACAATGAGCAGTTCTTC
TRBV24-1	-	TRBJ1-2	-	CATSGGLQGVNGYTF	TGTGCCACCAGTGGTGGACTGCAGGGAGTTAATGGCTACACCTTC
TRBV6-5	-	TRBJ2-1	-	CASSSDLRGAREFF	TGTGCCAGCAGTTCCGACCTCAGGGGGGCGCGGGAGTTCTTC
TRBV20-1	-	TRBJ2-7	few	CSAIPAGPDEQYF	TGCAGTGCTATTCCGGCGGGCCCTGACGAGCAGTACTTC
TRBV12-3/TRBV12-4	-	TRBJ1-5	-	CASSLGLLQPQHF	TGTGCCAGCAGTTTGGGCTTACTTCAGCCCCAGCATTTT
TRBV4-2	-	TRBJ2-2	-	CASSQSSLSGELFF	TGTGCCAGCAGCCAATCCTCCCTTTCCGGGGAGCTGTTTTTT
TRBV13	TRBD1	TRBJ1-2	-	CASSRRGLGYTF	TGTGCCAGCAGCCGCAGGGGGCTCGGCTACACCTTC
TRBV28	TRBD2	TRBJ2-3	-	CASRGGTSTDTQYF	TGTGCCAGCCGCGGGGGTACTAGCACAGATACGCAGTATTTT
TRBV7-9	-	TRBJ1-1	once	CASSLQAVWDTEAFF	TGTGCCAGCAGCTTACAGGCCGTTTGGGACACTGAAGCTTTCTTT
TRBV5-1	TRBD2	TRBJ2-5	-	CASSRGTSGGGETQYF	TGCGCCAGCAGCCGGGGTACTAGCGGGGGAGGAGAGACCCAGTACTTC
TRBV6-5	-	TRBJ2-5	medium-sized	CASSSLETQYF	TGTGCCAGCAGTTCGCTGGAGACCCAGTACTTC
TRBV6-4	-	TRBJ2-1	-	CASRRLSDHEQFF	TGTGCCAGCAGGAGACTCAGCGACCATGAGCAGTTCTTC
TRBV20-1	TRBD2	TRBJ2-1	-	CSATNRGGAGNEQFF	TGCAGTGCGACCAATCGCGGGGGGGCTGGCAATGAGCAGTTCTTC